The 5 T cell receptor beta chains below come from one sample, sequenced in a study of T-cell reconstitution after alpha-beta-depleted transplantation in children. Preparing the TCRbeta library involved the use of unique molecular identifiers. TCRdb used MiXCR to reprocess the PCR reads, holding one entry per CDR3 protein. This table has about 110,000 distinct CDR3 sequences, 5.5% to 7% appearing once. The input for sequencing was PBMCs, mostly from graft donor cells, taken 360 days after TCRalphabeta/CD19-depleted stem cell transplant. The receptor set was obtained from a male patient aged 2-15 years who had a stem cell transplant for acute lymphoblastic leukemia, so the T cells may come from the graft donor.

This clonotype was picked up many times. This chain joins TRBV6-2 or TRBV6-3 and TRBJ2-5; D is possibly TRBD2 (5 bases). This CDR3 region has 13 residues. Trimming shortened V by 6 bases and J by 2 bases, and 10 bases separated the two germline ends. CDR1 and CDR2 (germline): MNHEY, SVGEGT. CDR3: CASRFGIQETQYF. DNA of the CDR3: TGTGCCAGCAGATTCGGGATTCAAGAGACCCAGTACTTC.

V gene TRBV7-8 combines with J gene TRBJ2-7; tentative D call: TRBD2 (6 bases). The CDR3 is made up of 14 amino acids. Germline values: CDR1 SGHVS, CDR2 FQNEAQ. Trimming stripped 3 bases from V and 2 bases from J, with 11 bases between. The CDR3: CASSFPGVAYEQYF. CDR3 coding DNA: TGTGCCAGCAGCTTCCCGGGGGTAGCCTACGAGCAGTACTTC. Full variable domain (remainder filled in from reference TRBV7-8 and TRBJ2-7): GAGVSQSPRYKVAKRGQDVALRCDPISGHVSLFWYQQALGQGPEFLTYFQNEAQLDKSGLPSDRFFAERPEGSVSTLKIQRTQQEDSAVYLCASSFPGVAYEQYFGPGTRLTVT.

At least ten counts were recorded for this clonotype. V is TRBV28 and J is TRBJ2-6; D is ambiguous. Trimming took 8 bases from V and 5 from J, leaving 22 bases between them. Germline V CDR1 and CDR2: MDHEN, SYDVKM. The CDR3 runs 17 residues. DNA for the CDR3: TGTGCCAGCCAGACGTGGACGTCCTCTGACTGGGCCAACGTCCTGACTTTC. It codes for CASQTWTSSDWANVLTF. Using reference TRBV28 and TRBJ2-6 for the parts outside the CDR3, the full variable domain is DVKVTQSSRYLVKRTGEKVFLECVQDMDHENMFWYRQDPGLGLRLIYFSYDVKMKEKGDIPEGYSVSREKKERFSLILESASTNQTSMYLCASQTWTSSDWANVLTFGAGSRLTVL.

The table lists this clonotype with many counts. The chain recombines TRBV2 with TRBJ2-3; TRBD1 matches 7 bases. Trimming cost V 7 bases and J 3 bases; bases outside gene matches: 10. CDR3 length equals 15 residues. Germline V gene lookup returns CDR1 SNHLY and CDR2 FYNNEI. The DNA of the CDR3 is TGTGCCAGCAACGATTGGGACAGCGATACAGATACGCAGTATTTT. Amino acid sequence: CASNDWDSDTDTQYF.

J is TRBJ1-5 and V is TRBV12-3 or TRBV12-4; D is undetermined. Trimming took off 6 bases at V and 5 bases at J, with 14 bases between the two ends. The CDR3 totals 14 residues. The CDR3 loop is CASSPRIRDQPQHF. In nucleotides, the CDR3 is TGTGCCAGCAGCCCTCGGATTAGGGATCAGCCCCAGCATTTT.